This T cell receptor (beta chain) was sequenced for a study of T cell repertoires in cytomegalovirus infection. About the study: Matching HLA type and CMV infection were both indicated by public TCR beta signatures. Study observations and caveats: Carriers of CMV plus the relevant HLA were identified by cumulative public TCR beta family frequency. HLA-C-restricted TCR beta clonotypes specific for CMV led the ex vivo response.

In germline, CDR1 is KGHDR, CDR2 SFDVKD. This CDR3 comprises 13 residues. V was pared by 4 bases and J by 5 bases, with 10 bases between. Each CDR3 protein gets one entry after TCRdb re-called the reads with MiXCR. The sample records some 680,000 distinct CDR3 sequences, less than 40% being singletons. In its sample, this clonotype was seen a few times. Antigen: not known. The V and J genes are TRBV24-1 and TRBJ1-2; D ambiguous. Source material: PBMCs. The clonotype was recovered from a human donor in good health (CMV status not recorded). Some clones in this sample may be carry-over from other donors' samples. In DNA form, the CDR3 reads TGTGCCACCAGTGACCCGGCTCGATATGGCTACACCTTC. Its translation: CATSDPARYGYTF.